This passage covers 31 T cell receptor beta chains from one sample sequenced in a study of blood T cell repertoires in COVID-19. Some clones are missing from TCRdb's copy, which holds only in-frame ones; the method was immunoSEQ multiplex PCR. Found here are around 64,000 clones, 75% to 90% of them singletons; the top ten hold roughly 2%. Sample: peripheral blood. These receptors all stem from a man aged 30 to 45 with acute or convalescent COVID-19.

The CDR3 DNA reads TGCGCCAGCAGCTCGGGACACGCTGGGGGGAACACTGAAGCTTTCTTT. Amino acid sequence: CASSSGHAGGNTEAFF. The chain combines TRBV5-1 with TRBJ1-1; D might be TRBD1 (6 bases). The CDR3 sequence is 16 residues long. The ends were cut back, 3 bases at V and 1 base at J, with 16 bases in the middle. Germline V gene lookup returns CDR1 SGHRS and CDR2 YFSETQ.

The chain recombines TRBV7-2 with TRBJ1-5; D uncertain. V lost 5 bases and J 0 bases, leaving 11 bases between the germline ends. The CDR3 is 15 residues long. From germline, CDR1 is SGHTA and CDR2 FQGNSA. The DNA for the CDR3 is TGTGCCAGCAGCCCCAGACGGAGTAGCAATCAGCCCCAGCATTTT. It specifies CASSPRRSSNQPQHF.

The chain recombines TRBV28 with TRBJ1-1, with TRBD1 identical over 7 bases. The J segment lost 1 base and the V segment lost 7 bases, leaving 12 bases of the junction unmatched. CDR1 is MDHEN and CDR2 is SYDVKM in the germline V gene. CDR3 length equals 16 residues. The CDR3: CASKGSTGQKNTEAFF. CDR3 nucleotides: TGTGCCAGCAAGGGGTCTACGGGACAGAAGAACACTGAAGCTTTCTTT.

The V gene is TRBV5-1, the J gene TRBJ2-7; 13 bases are a match to TRBD2. The CDR3 runs 18 residues. Germline V gene lookup returns CDR1 SGHRS and CDR2 YFSETQ. Unmatched junction bases numbered 13, after V lost 2 bases and J lost 5 bases. Here the CDR3 reads CASSFGTSTSGRANEQYF. The CDR3 DNA sequence: TGCGCCAGCAGCTTCGGGACATCCACTAGCGGGAGGGCTAACGAGCAGTACTTC.

This chain connects TRBV15 to TRBJ1-5, with TRBD1 matching over 7 bases. The CDR3 loop spans 13 amino acids. J gave up 4 bases and V 5 bases, and 2 bases lay outside the gene matches. Germline CDR1 and CDR2: LNHNV and YYDKDF (reference sequence). CDR3: CATSPGGNQPQHF. The CDR3 bases are TGTGCCACCAGCCCAGGGGGGAATCAGCCCCAGCATTTT.

CDR3 nucleotides: TGTGCCAGCAGGGGACAGAGTAATCAGCCCCAGCATTTT. This translates into CASRGQSNQPQHF. V usage is TRBV6-6 and J usage is TRBJ1-5; the match to TRBD1 covers 7 bases. Germline V gives CDR1 MNHNY, CDR2 SVGAGI (reference sequence). This CDR3 has 13 amino acids. V was clipped by 6 bases and J by 4 bases; unmatched bases: 3.

The chain carries TRBV2 and TRBJ1-1; possibly TRBD1 for D (6 bases). The V and J ends lost 4 bases and 1 base respectively, with 7 bases between them. The germline gives CDR1 SNHLY, CDR2 FYNNEI. The CDR3 is 13 residues long. The CDR3 reads CASSGDTNTEAFF. The CDR3 region has the DNA TGTGCCAGCAGTGGGGACACGAACACTGAAGCTTTCTTT.

The chain carries TRBV7-9 and TRBJ1-1; TRBD1 might be the D (6 bases). This CDR3 has 15 residues. Trimming pared 0 bases from V and 0 bases from J, leaving 8 bases between. Germline assignment: CDR1 SEHNR and CDR2 FQNEAQ (reference sequence). This chain's CDR3 is CASSLATGMNTEAFF. The CDR3 nucleotides are TGTGCCAGCAGCTTAGCGACAGGCATGAACACTGAAGCTTTCTTT.

This clone was seen a few times. The chain carries TRBV2 and TRBJ1-5; TRBD1 is a possible D gene (5 bases). V was pared by 6 bases and J by 0 bases, with 15 bases between. The CDR3 covers 16 residues. The V gene's germline CDR1 is SNHLY and CDR2 FYNNEI. The CDR3 loop is CASSLMGLRSNQPQHF. As DNA, the CDR3 is TGTGCCAGCAGCCTTATGGGACTGCGTAGCAATCAGCCCCAGCATTTT.

This chain uses TRBV3-1 (or the pseudogene TRBV3-2) with TRBJ1-2, with D perhaps TRBD1 (6 bases). V lost 0 bases to trimming and J lost 0 bases, with 11 bases between them. Germline CDR1 reads LGHDT; CDR2 reads YNNKEL (reference sequence). The CDR3 has 16 residues. CDR3 nucleotide sequence: TGTGCCAGCAGCCAAGATGGGACATTAGCTAACTATGGCTACACCTTC. Translated, it gives CASSQDGTLANYGYTF.

V gene TRBV18 combines with J gene TRBJ1-5; D is ambiguous. The CDR3 sequence is 13 residues long. Germline V gene sequence: CDR1 KGHSH, CDR2 LQKENI. V was trimmed by 2 bases and J by 5 bases, leaving 7 bases between them. The CDR3 is CASSPGPDQPQHF. DNA for the CDR3: TGTGCCAGCTCACCAGGGCCAGATCAGCCCCAGCATTTT.

The rearrangement uses TRBV19 and TRBJ1-4; weak D call: TRBD1 (6 bases). V lost 9 bases, J lost 6 bases, and 20 bases lay in between. CDR3 length: 15 residues. CDR1 and CDR2 (germline): LNHDA, SQIVND (reference sequence). The CDR3 reads CASNAGGRLYEKLFF. The DNA of the CDR3 is TGTGCCAGCAACGCGGGGGGCAGGTTGTATGAAAAACTGTTTTTT.

V and J are TRBV10-3 and TRBJ2-3; D perhaps matches TRBD1 (5 bases). Germline-derived CDR1 and CDR2 are ENHRY and SYGVKD. This CDR3 spans 14 amino acids. V was clipped by 3 bases and J by 4 bases, with 11 bases between them. The CDR3 reads CAISERQLADTQYF. The CDR3 DNA reads as TGTGCCATCAGTGAAAGACAGCTAGCAGATACGCAGTATTTT.

About this clone: Additional DNA sequences in this sample encode the identical CDR3. The chain is built from TRBV7-8 and TRBJ2-3; TRBD2 aligns across 8 bases. The germline gives CDR1 SGHVS, CDR2 FQNEAQ. V gave up 1 base and J gave up 1 base; unmatched junction bases: 4. This CDR3 is 16 amino acids long. The CDR3 sequence is CASSLVAGGGTDTQYF. Here the CDR3 DNA reads TGTGCCAGCAGCTTAGTTGCGGGGGGAGGCACAGATACGCAGTATTTT.

The chain couples TRBV6-5 to TRBJ1-6; TRBD1 aligns across 8 bases. The CDR3 has 15 amino acids. The V gene's germline CDR1 is MNHEY and CDR2 SVGAGI. V trimming: 2 bases; J trimming: 8 bases; junction bases outside the gene matches: 5. The CDR3 protein is CASSYAGQGYSPLHF. The DNA for the CDR3 is TGTGCCAGCAGTTACGCCGGACAGGGTTATTCACCCCTCCACTTT.

The chain couples TRBV5-4 to TRBJ1-3; D is uncertain. Trimming shortened V by 0 bases and J by 3 bases, and 7 bases separated the two germline ends. The CDR3 loop spans 14 amino acids. Germline-derived CDR1 and CDR2 are SGHNT and YYREEE (reference sequence). This chain's CDR3 is CASSLGASGNTIYF. The DNA for the CDR3 is TGTGCCAGCAGCTTGGGGGCCAGTGGAAACACCATATATTTT.

V gene TRBV29-1 combines with J gene TRBJ1-5; 9 nucleotides match TRBD1. This CDR3 region has 13 residues. Germline CDR1 reads SQVTM; CDR2 reads ANQGSEA. After removal of 6 bases from V and 4 bases from J, the junction contained 4 bases not matched to a gene. CDR3 nucleotides: TGCAGCGTCCGCGGGACAGGGAATCAGCCCCAGCATTTT. It specifies CSVRGTGNQPQHF.

This chain uses TRBV27 with TRBJ1-6; D is perhaps TRBD1 (6 bases). This CDR3 comprises 15 residues. Deletions cut 4 bases from V and 8 bases from J, with 15 bases between. Per the germline V gene, CDR1 is MNHEY and CDR2 is SMNVEV (reference sequence). CDR3 nucleotide sequence: TGTGCCAGCAGTTCATTGGGGGCGGGGGATTCACCCCTCCACTTT. Translated: CASSSLGAGDSPLHF.

In its sample, this clone was seen once. This rearrangement joins TRBV6-2 or TRBV6-3 to TRBJ2-1; 8 bases align to TRBD2. CDR3 length: 14 residues. The germline CDR1 and CDR2 sequences are MNHEY and SVGEGT. Losses at the gene ends were 2 bases for V and 9 bases for J; bases not matched to a gene: 6. In nucleotides, the CDR3 is TGTGCCAGCAGTTACCCCGCCCTAGCGGGTGAGCAGTTCTTC. Translated: CASSYPALAGEQFF.

The chain carries TRBV20-1 and TRBJ2-7; D possibly corresponds to TRBD2 (5 bases). Between the trimmed V and J ends, which lost 6 bases and 6 bases, there was a span of 12 bases. The CDR3 is 11 amino acids. CDR1 is DFQATT, CDR2 SNEGSKA, per germline (reference sequence). CDR3 region: CSARREAEQYV. In DNA, the CDR3 is TGCAGTGCCCGCCGGGAAGCCGAGCAGTACGTC.

This chain joins TRBV5-1 and TRBJ2-5, with 9 bases lining up with TRBD1. The CDR3 consists of 15 residues. Germline CDR1 is SGHRS and CDR2 is YFSETQ. Losses at the gene ends were 0 bases for V and 0 bases for J; bases not matched to a gene: 0. CDR3: CASSLGTGDQETQYF. CDR3 bases: TGCGCCAGCAGCTTGGGGACAGGGGACCAAGAGACCCAGTACTTC.

The gene calls are TRBV27 and TRBJ2-3, with 7 bases aligning to TRBD2. The CDR3 runs to 18 residues. After removal of 1 base from V and 4 bases from J, the junction contained 14 bases not matched to a gene. Germline CDR1 reads MNHEY; CDR2 reads SMNVEV (reference sequence). The CDR3 coding sequence is TGTGCCAGCAGTTTATACTATGGCGGGGGAGGTGGATCAGATACGCAGTATTTT. This sequence encodes CASSLYYGGGGGSDTQYF.

The chain is built from TRBV19 and TRBJ1-2; no reliable D call. In germline, CDR1 is LNHDA, CDR2 SQIVND (reference sequence). The CDR3 is 14 amino acids. V was clipped by 5 bases and J by 0 bases, with 10 bases between them. The CDR3: CASSLSRANYGYTF. CDR3 nucleotide sequence: TGTGCCAGTAGTCTATCTCGGGCTAACTATGGCTACACCTTC.

V is TRBV3-1 (or the pseudogene TRBV3-2) and J is TRBJ2-5; no definite D call. CDR3 size: 13 residues. The V and J ends lost 1 base and 2 bases respectively, with 5 bases between them. Germline V gives CDR1 LGHDT, CDR2 YNNKEL (reference sequence). The CDR3 region has the DNA TGTGCCAGCAGCCAAGGACTTCAAGAGACCCAGTACTTC. Its translation is CASSQGLQETQYF.

CDR3 sequence (DNA): TGTGCCACCAGCAGAGATGGGGTACAGGGGGGCGCAGACACCATATATTTT. This encodes CATSRDGVQGGADTIYF. The chain carries TRBV15 and TRBJ1-3, with TRBD1 identical over 8 bases. The germline V gene has CDR1 LNHNV and CDR2 YYDKDF (reference sequence). The CDR3 consists of 17 residues. Trimming took 0 bases from V and 8 from J; bases not matched to a gene: 12.

This rearrangement joins TRBV7-9 to TRBJ1-3; maybe TRBD1 (6 bases). The V gene's germline CDR1 is SEHNR and CDR2 FQNEAQ (reference sequence). CDR3 length: 19 amino acids. V lost 4 bases and J lost 2, with 24 bases in between. CDR3 amino acids: CASSYYHGGTGLAGNTIYF. CDR3 DNA sequence: TGTGCCAGCAGCTATTACCATGGGGGAACAGGGTTGGCTGGAAACACCATATATTTT.

This clone came up once. The rearrangement uses TRBV19 and TRBJ2-1; maybe TRBD2 (6 bases). Trimming cost V 4 bases and J 6 bases, with 13 bases left between them. Looked up from germline, CDR1 is LNHDA and CDR2 is SQIVND (reference sequence). The length of the CDR3 is 14 residues. The CDR3: CASSRWGGFNEQFF. For the CDR3, the DNA is TGTGCCAGTAGTAGGTGGGGAGGTTTCAATGAGCAGTTCTTC.

This chain connects TRBV2 to TRBJ2-2, with TRBD2 matching 7 bases. The V gene's germline CDR1 is SNHLY and CDR2 FYNNEI. Trimming took 6 bases from V and 6 from J; bases not matched to a gene: 7. The CDR3 contains 14 residues. CDR3 protein: CASSPGGGSGELFF. CDR3 in DNA: TGTGCCAGCAGCCCCGGGGGAGGGTCCGGGGAGCTGTTTTTT.

Concerning this clone itself: Other nucleotide sequences from this sample produce the same CDR3. CDR3 bases: TGTGCCAGCAGCGTCACCGGGACAGTCTCCTACAATGAGCAGTTCTTC. This encodes CASSVTGTVSYNEQFF. The gene calls are TRBV9 and TRBJ2-1, with 7 positions matching TRBD1. This CDR3 spans 16 amino acids. Germline CDR1 is SGDLS and CDR2 is YYNGEE. Trimming took 2 bases from V and 0 from J; bases not matched to a gene: 5.

The chain uses TRBV27 and TRBJ1-3; D call uncertain. CDR3 length: 16 amino acids. Germline CDR1 and CDR2: MNHEY and SMNVEV (reference sequence). V lost 2 bases to trimming and J lost 2 bases, with 13 bases between them. The CDR3 DNA follows: TGTGCCAGCAGTTTAGGGCCGCTTAGCGCTGGAAACACCATATATTTT. Protein: CASSLGPLSAGNTIYF.

The V gene is TRBV6-5, the J gene TRBJ2-7; D remains unclear. The V gene's germline CDR1 is MNHEY and CDR2 SVGAGI. The germline V and J ends were trimmed by 6 bases and 6 bases, with 15 bases remaining between them. This CDR3 spans 13 amino acids. The CDR3 DNA sequence: TGTGCCAGCAGAGACGCAGGTTATTCCGAGCAGTACTTC. Encoded protein: CASRDAGYSEQYF.